This TCR delta chain was captured by sequencing in a study of γδ T cells in repeated Plasmodium falciparum infection. Study as a whole: Donors had four controlled P. falciparum NF54 infections over approximately 600 days.

Flow sorting of PBMC yielded separate Vgamma9/Vdelta2+ and Vdelta2-negative gammadelta T cell populations for bulk repertoire analysis. TCRdb redid clone calling on the multiplex PCR reads using CATT. The sample shows around 86,000 delta-chain clones, 1.4% to 1.5% of them seen only once. In this sample, this clone turned up many times. TCRdb attributes to this sequence the protein of a much larger clone, which differs from the DNA translation at residue 11; a read error is likely, and the protein displayed is translated from the DNA. Germline CDR1 TVYSNPD, CDR2 GDNSRS (reference sequence). V was trimmed by 5 bases and J by 3 bases, leaving 25 bases between them. The CDR3 contains 16 residues.

The TCR was taken from a pool of human donors (malaria-infected and uninfected, not separated). The J gene is TRDJ1, the V gene TRDV3, with unresolved D. Sequencing was done on a sample of gamma-delta T cells from blood. Here the CDR3 DNA reads TGTGCCACCTCTACGGCTGTACTCCCGTACGCCGATAAACTCATCTTT. Translating gives CATSTAVLPYADKLIF.